The rows below give T cell receptor beta chains drawn from one sample of a study of CD8+ T cells in alopecia areata. TCRdb's copy holds only in-frame clones and misses some; the assay was immunoSEQ multiplex PCR. The sample carries 120,000 or so clones, approximately 57% recorded once. The sequencing here drew on CD4+ T cells sorted from blood, taken at week 4, from a patient treated with tofacitinib. These receptor sequences come from a human donor with alopecia areata. Each CDR3 is given with its conserved first and last residue. The D gene is left open where the match is weak. Size values are once, few and many counts, or a class for expanded clones, and some rows have none.

J gene: TRBJ2-3
V gene: TRBV7-3
clone size: NA
D gene: NA
CDR3 DNA: TGTGCCAGCAGCCAGTATACGGTTGATACGCAGTATTTT
CDR3 protein: CASSQYTVDTQYF

J gene: TRBJ2-5
V gene: TRBV15
clone size: NA
D gene: NA
CDR3 DNA: TGTGCCACCAGCAGAGTAGGAAATCAAGAGACCCAGTACTTC
CDR3 protein: CATSRVGNQETQYF

J gene: TRBJ2-7
V gene: TRBV29-1
clone size: NA
D gene: TRBD1
CDR3 DNA: TGCAGCGTCACTCGTGGCGGGACAGGGGGCTACGAGCAGTACTTC
CDR3 protein: CSVTRGGTGGYEQYF

J gene: TRBJ1-1
V gene: TRBV29-1
clone size: NA
D gene: NA
CDR3 DNA: TGCAGCGTTGAGCTGGGGGCGGGAACTGAAGCTTTCTTT
CDR3 protein: CSVELGAGTEAFF

J gene: TRBJ1-3
V gene: TRBV7-3
clone size: NA
D gene: TRBD1
CDR3 DNA: TGTGCCAGCAGCTTAATCCCGAGTTTTTACAGTTGCCGTACAGGGGAGGCGGGAAACACCATATATTTT
CDR3 protein: CASSLIPSFYSCRTGEAGNTIYF

J gene: TRBJ2-7
V gene: TRBV6-5
clone size: once
D gene: NA
CDR3 DNA: TGTGCCAGCAGTTACTCCAGGGCAGGAACCTCCTACGAGCAGTACTTC
CDR3 protein: CASSYSRAGTSYEQYF

J gene: TRBJ1-6
V gene: TRBV7-9
clone size: NA
D gene: NA
CDR3 DNA: TGTGCCAGCAGCTTGGGCCGGACAGAGAATTCACCCCTCCACTTT
CDR3 protein: CASSLGRTENSPLHF

J gene: TRBJ2-3
V gene: TRBV2
clone size: few
D gene: NA
CDR3 DNA: TGTGCCAGCTCCAGGGAAGGACTTGGAGATACGCAGTATTTT
CDR3 protein: CASSREGLGDTQYF

J gene: TRBJ1-1
V gene: TRBV5-4
clone size: few
D gene: NA
CDR3 DNA: TGTGCCAGCAGTATACTGAACACTGAAGCTTTCTTT
CDR3 protein: CASSILNTEAFF

J gene: TRBJ2-2
V gene: TRBV5-1
clone size: NA
D gene: NA
CDR3 DNA: TGCGCCAGCAGCGTGACTAGTACAACGAACACCGGGGAGCTGTTTTTT
CDR3 protein: CASSVTSTTNTGELFF

J gene: TRBJ2-4
V gene: TRBV2
clone size: NA
D gene: TRBD2
CDR3 DNA: TGTGCCAGCACCAGCGGGGGGGACATTCAGTACTTC
CDR3 protein: CASTSGGDIQYF

J gene: TRBJ2-7
V gene: TRBV29-1
clone size: few
D gene: NA
CDR3 DNA: TGCAGCTGTACCGGCGGCGGTGGATCCTACGAGCAGTACTTC
CDR3 protein: CSCTGGGGSYEQYF

J gene: TRBJ1-1
V gene: TRBV29-1
clone size: NA
D gene: NA
CDR3 DNA: TGCAGCGTTGAAGGGGTAGACACTGAAGCTTTCTTT
CDR3 protein: CSVEGVDTEAFF

J gene: TRBJ2-5
V gene: TRBV29-1
clone size: NA
D gene: NA
CDR3 DNA: TGCAGCGTTAGTGTACAGATACAAGAGACCCAGTACTTC
CDR3 protein: CSVSVQIQETQYF

J gene: TRBJ1-2
V gene: TRBV7-2
clone size: NA
D gene: NA
CDR3 DNA: TGTGCCAGCAGCTTAGAGTACGTCAATAACTATGGCTACACCTTC
CDR3 protein: CASSLEYVNNYGYTF

J gene: TRBJ2-5
V gene: TRBV11-2
clone size: few
D gene: TRBD2
CDR3 DNA: TGTGCCAGCAGACTAGGGACTAGCGGGATACGAGAGACCCAGTACTTC
CDR3 protein: CASRLGTSGIRETQYF

J gene: TRBJ1-5
V gene: TRBV5-1
clone size: few
D gene: NA
CDR3 DNA: TGCGCCAGCAGCTTGGACGGGAATCAGCCCCAGCATTTT
CDR3 protein: CASSLDGNQPQHF

J gene: TRBJ1-1
V gene: TRBV9
clone size: NA
D gene: NA
CDR3 DNA: TGTGCCAGCAGCGCAGGGGTTGGGAACACTGAAGCTTTCTTT
CDR3 protein: CASSAGVGNTEAFF

J gene: TRBJ2-1
V gene: TRBV7-9
clone size: few
D gene: NA
CDR3 DNA: TGTGCCAGCAGCAAAAATTTACCCGTGGGTGGGGATGAGCAGTTCTTC
CDR3 protein: CASSKNLPVGGDEQFF

J gene: TRBJ1-5
V gene: TRBV9
clone size: NA
D gene: NA
CDR3 DNA: TGTGCCAGCAGCGTTGGCAGCCGGTTGAACCAGCCCCAGCATTTT
CDR3 protein: CASSVGSRLNQPQHF

J gene: TRBJ2-3
V gene: TRBV2
clone size: NA
D gene: TRBD2
CDR3 DNA: TGTGCCAGCAGTGAGAGGGGGACTAGAGGCACAGATACGCAGTATTTT
CDR3 protein: CASSERGTRGTDTQYF

J gene: TRBJ2-7
V gene: TRBV7-2
clone size: NA
D gene: NA
CDR3 DNA: TGTGCCAGCAGCTCTGGACCAAGAACCTACGAGCAGTACTTC
CDR3 protein: CASSSGPRTYEQYF

J gene: TRBJ1-5
V gene: TRBV18
clone size: once
D gene: NA
CDR3 DNA: TGTGCCAGCTCCCCTCCCGGACGGACAAATAGCAATCAGCCCCAGCATTTT
CDR3 protein: CASSPPGRTNSNQPQHF

J gene: TRBJ2-3
V gene: TRBV2
clone size: NA
D gene: NA
CDR3 DNA: TGTGCCAGCAGTTTTCCACAGTATTTT
CDR3 protein: CASSFPQYF

J gene: TRBJ2-7
V gene: TRBV29-1
clone size: once
D gene: NA
CDR3 DNA: TGCAGCGTTCGTGAGGCCTACGAGCAGTACTTC
CDR3 protein: CSVREAYEQYF

J gene: TRBJ2-6
V gene: TRBV5-1
clone size: few
D gene: TRBD1
CDR3 DNA: TGCGCCAGCAGCTTGGTAGGGACAGGCACTGGGGCCAACGTCCTGACTTTC
CDR3 protein: CASSLVGTGTGANVLTF

J gene: TRBJ1-1
V gene: TRBV7-9
clone size: NA
D gene: NA
CDR3 DNA: TGTGCCAGCAGCCGTTACGGGACATTGGATACTTTCTTT
CDR3 protein: CASSRYGTLDTFF

J gene: TRBJ2-2
V gene: TRBV5-4
clone size: few
D gene: NA
CDR3 DNA: TGTGCCAGCAGCCCAGACTTGGACGGGGAGCTGTTTTTT
CDR3 protein: CASSPDLDGELFF

J gene: TRBJ1-5
V gene: TRBV28
clone size: few
D gene: NA
CDR3 DNA: TGTGCCAGCAGTTTGGGGTGGGGCAATCAGCCCCAGCATTTT
CDR3 protein: CASSLGWGNQPQHF

J gene: TRBJ2-7
V gene: TRBV4-1
clone size: NA
D gene: NA
CDR3 DNA: TGCGCCAGCAGCCGAACAACAGACTACGAGCAGTACTTC
CDR3 protein: CASSRTTDYEQYF